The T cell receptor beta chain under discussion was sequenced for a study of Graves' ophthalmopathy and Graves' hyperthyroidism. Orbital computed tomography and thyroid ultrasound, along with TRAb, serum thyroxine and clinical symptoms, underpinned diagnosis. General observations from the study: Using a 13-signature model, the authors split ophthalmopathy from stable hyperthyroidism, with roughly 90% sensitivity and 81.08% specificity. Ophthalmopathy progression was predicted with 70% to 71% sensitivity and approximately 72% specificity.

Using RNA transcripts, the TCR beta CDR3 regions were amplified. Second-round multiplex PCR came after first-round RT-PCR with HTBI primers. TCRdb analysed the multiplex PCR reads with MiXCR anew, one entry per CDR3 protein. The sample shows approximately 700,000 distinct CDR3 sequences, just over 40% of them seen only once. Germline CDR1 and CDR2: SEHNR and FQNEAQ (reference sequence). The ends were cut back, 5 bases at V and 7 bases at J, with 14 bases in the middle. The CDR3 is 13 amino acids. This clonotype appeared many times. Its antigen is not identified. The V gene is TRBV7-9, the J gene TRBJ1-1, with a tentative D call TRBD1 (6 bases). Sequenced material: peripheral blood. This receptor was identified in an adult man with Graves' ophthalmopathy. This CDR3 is CASSPPTGLEAFF. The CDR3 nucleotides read TGTGCCAGCAGCCCACCGACAGGACTTGAAGCTTTCTTT.